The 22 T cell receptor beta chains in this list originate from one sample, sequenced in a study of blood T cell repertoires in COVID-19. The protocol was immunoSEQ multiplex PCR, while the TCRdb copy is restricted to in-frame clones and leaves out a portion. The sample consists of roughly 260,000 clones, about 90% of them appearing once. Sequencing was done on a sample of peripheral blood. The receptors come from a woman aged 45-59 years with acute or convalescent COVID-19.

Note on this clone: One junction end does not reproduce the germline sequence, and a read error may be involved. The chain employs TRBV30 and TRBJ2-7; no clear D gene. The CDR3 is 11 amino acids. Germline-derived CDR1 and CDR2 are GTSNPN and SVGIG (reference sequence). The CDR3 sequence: CACITAYEQYF. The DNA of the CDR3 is TGTGCCTGTATTACTGCCTATGAGCAGTACTTC. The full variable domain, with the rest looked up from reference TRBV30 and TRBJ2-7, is SQTIHQWPATLVQPVGSPLSLECTVEGTSNPNLYWYRQAAGRGLQLLFYSVGIGQISSEVPQNLSASRPQDRQFILSSKKLLLSDSGFYLCACITAYEQYFGPGTRLTVT.

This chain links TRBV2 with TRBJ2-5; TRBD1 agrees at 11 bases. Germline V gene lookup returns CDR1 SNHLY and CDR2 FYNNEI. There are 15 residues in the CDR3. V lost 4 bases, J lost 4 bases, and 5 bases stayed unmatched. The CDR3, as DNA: TGTGCCAGCAGTGGGACAGGGGGCGGCGGAGAGACCCAGTACTTC. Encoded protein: CASSGTGGGGETQYF.

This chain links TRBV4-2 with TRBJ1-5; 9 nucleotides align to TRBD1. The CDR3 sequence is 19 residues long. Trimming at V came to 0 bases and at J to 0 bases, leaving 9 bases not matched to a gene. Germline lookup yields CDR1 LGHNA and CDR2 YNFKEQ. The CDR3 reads CASSQEGEQGAYSNQPQHF. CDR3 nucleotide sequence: TGTGCCAGCAGCCAAGAGGGGGAACAGGGGGCATATAGCAATCAGCCCCAGCATTTT.

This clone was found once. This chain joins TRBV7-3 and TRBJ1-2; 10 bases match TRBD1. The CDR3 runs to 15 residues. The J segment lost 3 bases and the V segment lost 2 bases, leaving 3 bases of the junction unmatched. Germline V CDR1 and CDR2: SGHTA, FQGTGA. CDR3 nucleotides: TGTGCCAGCAGCTTAGGGACAGGGGTTGACTATGGCTACACCTTC. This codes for CASSLGTGVDYGYTF.

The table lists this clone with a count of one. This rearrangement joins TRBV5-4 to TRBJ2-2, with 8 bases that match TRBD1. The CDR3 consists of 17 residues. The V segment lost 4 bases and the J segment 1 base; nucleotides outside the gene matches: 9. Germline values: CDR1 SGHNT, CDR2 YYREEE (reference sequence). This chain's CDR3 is CASSLLDRALNTGELFF. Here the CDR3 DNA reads TGTGCCAGCAGCCTGCTGGACAGGGCACTGAACACCGGGGAGCTGTTTTTT. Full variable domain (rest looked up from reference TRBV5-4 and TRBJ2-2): ETGVTQSPTHLIKTRGQQVTLRCSSQSGHNTVSWYQQALGQGPQFIFQYYREEENGRGNFPPRFSGLQFPNYSSELNVNALELDDSALYLCASSLLDRALNTGELFFGEGSRLTVL.

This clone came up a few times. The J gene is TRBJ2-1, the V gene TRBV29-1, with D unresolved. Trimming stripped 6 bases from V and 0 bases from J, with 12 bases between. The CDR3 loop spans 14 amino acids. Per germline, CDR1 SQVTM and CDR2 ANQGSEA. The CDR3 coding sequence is TGCAGCGTCGAGGAGAGCACCTCCTACAATGAGCAGTTCTTC. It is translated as CSVEESTSYNEQFF.

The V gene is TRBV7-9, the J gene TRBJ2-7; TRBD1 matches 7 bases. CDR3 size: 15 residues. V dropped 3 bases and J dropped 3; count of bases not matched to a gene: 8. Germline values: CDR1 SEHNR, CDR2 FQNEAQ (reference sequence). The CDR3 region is CASSFSPDRDYEQYF. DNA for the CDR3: TGTGCCAGCAGCTTCAGTCCCGACAGGGACTACGAGCAGTACTTC.

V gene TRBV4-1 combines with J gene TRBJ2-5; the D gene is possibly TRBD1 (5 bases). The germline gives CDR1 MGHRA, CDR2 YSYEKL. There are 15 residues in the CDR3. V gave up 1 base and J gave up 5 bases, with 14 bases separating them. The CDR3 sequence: CASSQGSGARETQYF. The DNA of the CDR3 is TGCGCCAGCAGCCAAGGGTCTGGGGCGAGGGAGACCCAGTACTTC.

The CDR3 DNA sequence: TGTGCCAGCAGTATTAACAGGGAAGGCGAGCAGTACTTC. It specifies CASSINREGEQYF. The rearrangement links TRBV6-5 to TRBJ2-7; D possibly corresponds to TRBD1 (6 bases). Germline V CDR1 and CDR2: MNHEY, SVGAGI. Trimming left V 5 bases short and J 6 bases short, with 14 bases between. This CDR3 has 13 residues.

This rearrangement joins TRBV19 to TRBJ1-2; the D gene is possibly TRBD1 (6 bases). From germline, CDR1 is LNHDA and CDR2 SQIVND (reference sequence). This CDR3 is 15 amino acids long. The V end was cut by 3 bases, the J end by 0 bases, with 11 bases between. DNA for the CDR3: TGTGCCAGTAGTATCAAGCACAGGGCTAACTATGGCTACACCTTC. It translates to CASSIKHRANYGYTF.

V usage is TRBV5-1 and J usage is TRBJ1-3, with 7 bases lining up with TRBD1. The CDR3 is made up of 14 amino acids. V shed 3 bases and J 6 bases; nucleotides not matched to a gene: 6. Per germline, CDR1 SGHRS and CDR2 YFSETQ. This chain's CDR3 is CASSSQGLENTIYF. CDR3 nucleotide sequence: TGCGCCAGCAGCTCACAGGGGTTGGAAAACACCATATATTTT. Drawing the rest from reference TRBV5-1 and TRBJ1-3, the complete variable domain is KAGVTQTPRYLIKTRGQQVTLSCSPISGHRSVSWYQQTPGQGLQFLFEYFSETQRNKGNFPGRFSGRQFSNSRSEMNVSTLELGDSALYLCASSSQGLENTIYFGEGSWLTVV.

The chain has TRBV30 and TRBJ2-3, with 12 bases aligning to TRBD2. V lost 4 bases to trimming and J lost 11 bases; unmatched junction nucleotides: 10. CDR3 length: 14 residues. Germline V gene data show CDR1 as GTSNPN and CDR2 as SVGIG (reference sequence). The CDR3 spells CAWKLAGGPGKQYF. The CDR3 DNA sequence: TGTGCCTGGAAACTAGCGGGAGGTCCGGGGAAGCAGTATTTT.

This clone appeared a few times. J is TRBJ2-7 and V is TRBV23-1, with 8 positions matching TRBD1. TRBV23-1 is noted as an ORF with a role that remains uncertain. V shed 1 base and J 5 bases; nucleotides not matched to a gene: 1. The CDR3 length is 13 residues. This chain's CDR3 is CASSQWTGNEQYF. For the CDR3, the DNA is TGCGCCAGCAGTCAATGGACAGGGAACGAGCAGTACTTC.

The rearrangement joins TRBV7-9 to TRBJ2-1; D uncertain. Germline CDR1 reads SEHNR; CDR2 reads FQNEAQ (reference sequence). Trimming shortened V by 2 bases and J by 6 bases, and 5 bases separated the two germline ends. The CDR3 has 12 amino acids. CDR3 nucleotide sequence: TGTGCCAGCAGCTTATCCGTCAATGAGCAGTTCTTC. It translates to CASSLSVNEQFF.

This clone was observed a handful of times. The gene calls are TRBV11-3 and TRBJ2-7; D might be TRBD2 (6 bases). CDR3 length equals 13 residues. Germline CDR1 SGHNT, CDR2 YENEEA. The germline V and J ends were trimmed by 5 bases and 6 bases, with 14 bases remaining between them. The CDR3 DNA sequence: TGTGCCAGCAGCCGCAGACTAGAATCCGAGCAGTACTTC. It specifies CASSRRLESEQYF.

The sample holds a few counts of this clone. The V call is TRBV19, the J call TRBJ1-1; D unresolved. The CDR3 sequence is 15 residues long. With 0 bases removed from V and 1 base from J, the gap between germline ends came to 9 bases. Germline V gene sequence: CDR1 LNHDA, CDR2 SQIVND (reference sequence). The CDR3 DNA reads TGTGCCAGTAGTATAGATCGGGTGCCGAACACTGAAGCTTTCTTT. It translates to CASSIDRVPNTEAFF.

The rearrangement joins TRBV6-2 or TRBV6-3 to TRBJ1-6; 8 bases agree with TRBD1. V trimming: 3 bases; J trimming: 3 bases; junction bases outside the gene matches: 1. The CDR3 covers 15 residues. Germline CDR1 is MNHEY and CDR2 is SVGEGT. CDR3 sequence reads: CASSYGQGYNSPLHF. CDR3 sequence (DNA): TGTGCCAGCAGTTATGGACAGGGCTATAATTCACCCCTCCACTTT.

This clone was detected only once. The CDR3 sequence is CASSSWSSGITDTQYF. The DNA for the CDR3 is TGTGCCAGCAGCTCGTGGAGTAGCGGGATCACAGATACGCAGTATTTT. V gene TRBV3-1 (or the pseudogene TRBV3-2) combines with J gene TRBJ2-3; 8 bases are shared with TRBD2. The CDR3 has 16 amino acids. The V gene end was trimmed by 5 bases and the J gene end by 2 bases; junction bases not matched to a gene: 9. The germline gives CDR1 LGHDT, CDR2 YNNKEL (reference sequence).

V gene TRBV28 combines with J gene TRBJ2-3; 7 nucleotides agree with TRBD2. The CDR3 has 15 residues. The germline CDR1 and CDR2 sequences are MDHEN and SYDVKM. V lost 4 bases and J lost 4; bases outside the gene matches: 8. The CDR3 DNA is TGTGCCAGCAGTTCAGGCGGGAGTTTGTCAGATACGCAGTATTTT. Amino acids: CASSSGGSLSDTQYF.

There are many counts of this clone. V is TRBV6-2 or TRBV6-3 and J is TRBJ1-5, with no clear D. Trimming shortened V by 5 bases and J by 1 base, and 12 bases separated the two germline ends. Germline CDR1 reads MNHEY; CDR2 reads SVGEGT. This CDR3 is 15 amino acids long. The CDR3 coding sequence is TGTGCCAGCAGTATCGGAGGGCTGAGCAATCAGCCCCAGCATTTT. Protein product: CASSIGGLSNQPQHF.

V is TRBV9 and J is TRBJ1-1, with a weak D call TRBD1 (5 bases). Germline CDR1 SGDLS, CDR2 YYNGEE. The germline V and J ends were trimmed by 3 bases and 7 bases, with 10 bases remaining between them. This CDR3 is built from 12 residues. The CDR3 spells CASSARDSEAFF. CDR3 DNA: TGTGCCAGCAGCGCCAGAGACAGTGAAGCTTTCTTT.

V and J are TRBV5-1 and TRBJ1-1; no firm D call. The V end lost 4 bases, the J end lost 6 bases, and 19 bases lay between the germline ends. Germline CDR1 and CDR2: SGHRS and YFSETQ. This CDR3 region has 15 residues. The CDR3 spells CASSQGSFIDAEAFF. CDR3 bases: TGCGCCAGCAGCCAAGGTAGCTTTATCGACGCTGAAGCTTTCTTT. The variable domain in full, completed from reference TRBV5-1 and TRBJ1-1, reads KAGVTQTPRYLIKTRGQQVTLSCSPISGHRSVSWYQQTPGQGLQFLFEYFSETQRNKGNFPGRFSGRQFSNSRSEMNVSTLELGDSALYLCASSQGSFIDAEAFFGQGTRLTVV.